A single sample is the source of the 9 T cell receptor beta chains below, sequenced in a study of T cells in Graves' hyperthyroidism and ophthalmopathy. RNA transcripts served as the template for amplifying TCR beta CDR3 regions. With the HTBI primer set, the TCR CDR3 went through a first round of RT-PCR. TCRdb itself ran the multiplex PCR reads through MiXCR, one entry per CDR3 protein. The table includes around 400,000 distinct CDR3 sequences, around 14% detected once. Material: blood. These receptor sequences come from a woman aged 18-35 years with Graves' hyperthyroidism that later progressed to Graves' ophthalmopathy.

This clonotype has at least ten counts. V and J are TRBV6-5 and TRBJ1-2, with 7 bases identical to TRBD1. This CDR3 contains 19 residues. J was trimmed by 3 bases and V by 0 bases; bases with no gene match: 16. The V gene's germline CDR1 is MNHEY and CDR2 SVGAGI. For the CDR3, the DNA is TGTGCCAGCAGTTACTCGACCTTAGCGGTGCAGGGGGTAGACTATGGCTACACCTTC. Protein: CASSYSTLAVQGVDYGYTF.

This clonotype was picked up a small number of times. The chain joins TRBV7-2 to TRBJ2-1, with unresolved D. The V gene's germline CDR1 is SGHTA and CDR2 FQGNSA. The V gene lost 3 bases and the J gene lost 6 bases, with 6 bases spanning the gap. The CDR3 loop spans 12 amino acids. CDR3: CASSFNFNEQFF. For the CDR3, the DNA is TGTGCCAGCAGCTTCAACTTCAATGAGCAGTTCTTC.

This clonotype was seen ten or more times. V gene TRBV2 combines with J gene TRBJ1-1; a weak D match, TRBD1 (5 bases). Germline CDR1 and CDR2: SNHLY and FYNNEI. CDR3 length: 15 amino acids. Trimming removed 4 bases at V and 4 bases at J, with 16 bases between. The CDR3 is CASSGGTPRGTEAFF. The CDR3 region has the DNA TGTGCCAGCAGTGGGGGGACTCCGAGGGGCACTGAAGCTTTCTTT. The entire variable domain, with the rest obtained from reference TRBV2 and TRBJ1-1, is as follows: EPEVTQTPSHQVTQMGQEVILRCVPISNHLYFYWYRQILGQKVEFLVSFYNNEISEKSEIFDDQFSVERPDGSNFTLKIRSTKLEDSAMYFCASSGGTPRGTEAFFGQGTRLTVV.

V gene TRBV4-3 combines with J gene TRBJ2-3; 7 bases agree with TRBD2. This CDR3 is 17 amino acids long. Germline V lookup: CDR1 LGHNA, CDR2 YSLEER. The V gene end was trimmed by 4 bases and the J gene end by 1 base; junction bases not matched to a gene: 11. CDR3 coding DNA: TGCGCCAGCAGCCTAATCCTCGCTAGCGGACGCACAGATACGCAGTATTTT. Its protein is CASSLILASGRTDTQYF.

The rearrangement joins TRBV19 to TRBJ1-5, with a weak D call TRBD1 (5 bases). Germline assignment: CDR1 LNHDA and CDR2 SQIVND (reference sequence). V was pared by 5 bases and J by 6 bases, with 14 bases between. CDR3 length equals 14 residues. Here the CDR3 DNA reads TGTGCCAGTAGTTTACTCACAGGAGGTCAGCCCCAGCATTTT. Translated, it gives CASSLLTGGQPQHF.

This clonotype was observed at least ten times. The chain couples TRBV27 to TRBJ1-5; possibly TRBD1 for D (6 bases). This CDR3 contains 16 residues. The V and J ends lost 8 bases and 6 bases respectively, with 23 bases between them. Germline CDR1 is MNHEY and CDR2 is SMNVEV (reference sequence). The CDR3, as DNA: TGTGCCAGCGGCTACGTGGGGGCGCGAGGAAGTCAGCCCCAGCATTTT. Translating gives CASGYVGARGSQPQHF.

This chain connects TRBV20-1 to TRBJ2-7; TRBD2 might be the D (6 bases). The CDR3 contains 15 residues. Trimming removed 3 bases at V and 2 bases at J, with 17 bases between. Germline V gives CDR1 DFQATT, CDR2 SNEGSKA (reference sequence). CDR3: CSARASEGTAYEQYF. CDR3 nucleotides: TGCAGTGCTAGGGCCTCGGAGGGAACAGCCTACGAGCAGTACTTC.

This clonotype was seen more than once but under ten times. The chain joins TRBV4-3 to TRBJ2-7; 7 bases line up with TRBD2. There are 15 residues in the CDR3. Germline V gives CDR1 LGHNA, CDR2 YSLEER. Germline trimming cut 0 bases from V and 5 bases from J; bases unmatched to any gene: 7. The CDR3: CASSQDTQRGNEQYF. DNA of the CDR3: TGCGCCAGCAGCCAAGATACCCAGCGGGGAAACGAGCAGTACTTC.

Turning to this clonotype: Mismatch with germline at one junction end may stem from a read error. This chain uses TRBV15 with TRBJ2-5; no clear D. From germline, CDR1 is LNHNV and CDR2 YYDKDF (reference sequence). CDR3 size: 12 residues. DNA of the CDR3: TGTGTCACCAGCTTACTCGGAGAGACCCAGTACTTC. Translating it yields CVTSLLGETQYF.